A selection of T cell receptor beta chains follows, all from one sample in a study of blood T cell repertoires in COVID-19. TCRdb's table, derived via immunoSEQ multiplex PCR, lists solely in-frame clones and lacks some. The sample has some 160,000 clones, about 83% seen once. Sequenced sample: peripheral blood. Receptors were obtained from a man between 65 and 85 years old who had recovered from COVID-19. Each CDR3 is given with its conserved first and last residue. Each record gives: D gene, V gene, clone size, J gene, CDR3 protein, CDR3 DNA. A D gene is named only where the DNA matches it firmly. Clone size is stated in some rows and not others, as once, few, many or a class when expanded.

D: NA; V: TRBV2; size: NA; J: TRBJ1-2; CDR3: CASSPGSLNRGYTF; DNA: TGTGCCAGCAGCCCGGGAAGTTTGAATCGGGGCTACACCTTC
D: TRBD2; V: TRBV19; size: NA; J: TRBJ2-1; CDR3: CASSTGLAGYNEQFF; DNA: TGTGCCAGTAGTACGGGACTAGCGGGATACAATGAGCAGTTCTTC
D: NA; V: TRBV9; size: many; J: TRBJ2-2; CDR3: CASSVEQTGELFF; DNA: TGTGCCAGCAGCGTAGAACAGACCGGGGAGCTGTTTTTT
D: NA; V: TRBV28; size: NA; J: TRBJ1-2; CDR3: CASRKHLQAGYTF; DNA: TGTGCCAGCAGAAAACACCTTCAGGCTGGCTACACCTTC
D: TRBD1; V: TRBV7-2; size: NA; J: TRBJ2-2; CDR3: CASSRDRGDGELFF; DNA: TGTGCCAGCAGCAGAGACAGGGGTGACGGGGAGCTGTTTTTT
D: NA; V: TRBV12-3/TRBV12-4; size: NA; J: TRBJ2-3; CDR3: CASSGGGTDTQYF; DNA: TGTGCCAGCAGTGGCGGGGGCACAGATACGCAGTATTTT
D: TRBD1; V: TRBV19; size: once; J: TRBJ2-6; CDR3: CASSLDRGISGANVLTF; DNA: TGTGCCAGTAGTCTCGACAGGGGGATATCCGGGGCCAACGTCCTGACTTTC
D: NA; V: TRBV2; size: NA; J: TRBJ2-7; CDR3: CASSQLGAEQYF; DNA: TGTGCCAGCAGCCAACTAGGTGCCGAGCAGTACTTC
D: NA; V: TRBV6-5; size: NA; J: TRBJ2-7; CDR3: CASSRVGRAGYEQYF; DNA: TGTGCCAGCAGTCGGGTGGGGAGAGCGGGCTACGAGCAGTACTTC
D: NA; V: TRBV3-1/TRBV3-2; size: NA; J: TRBJ1-2; CDR3: CASSQGPGGGFYGYTF; DNA: TGTGCCAGCAGCCAAGGGCCTGGTGGGGGGTTCTATGGCTACACCTTC
D: NA; V: TRBV11-2; size: NA; J: TRBJ2-1; CDR3: CASSLSRLNHNEQFF; DNA: TGTGCCAGCAGCTTATCGAGACTCAACCACAATGAGCAGTTCTTC
D: TRBD1; V: TRBV19; size: NA; J: TRBJ1-4; CDR3: CASRQGSGEKLFF; DNA: TGTGCCAGCAGACAGGGTAGTGGTGAAAAACTGTTTTTT
D: NA; V: TRBV25-1; size: once; J: TRBJ2-3; CDR3: CASSEPADRSTQYF; DNA: TGTGCCAGCAGTGAACCCGCCGACAGGTCTACGCAGTATTTT
D: TRBD2; V: TRBV4-1; size: NA; J: TRBJ2-3; CDR3: CASGLAASTDTQYF; DNA: TGCGCCAGCGGACTAGCTGCTAGCACAGATACGCAGTATTTT
D: NA; V: TRBV28; size: NA; J: TRBJ1-2; CDR3: CASSSRGGLYGYTF; DNA: TGTGCCAGCAGTTCCAGGGGCGGCCTCTATGGCTACACCTTC
D: NA; V: TRBV7-9; size: NA; J: TRBJ1-5; CDR3: CASSSQQGPQPQHF; DNA: TGTGCCAGCAGCTCGCAGCAGGGCCCCCAGCCCCAGCATTTT
D: NA; V: TRBV2; size: NA; J: TRBJ1-1; CDR3: CASSNRVWNTEAFF; DNA: TGTGCCAGCAGTAACAGAGTGTGGAACACTGAAGCTTTCTTT
D: TRBD2; V: TRBV28; size: NA; J: TRBJ2-7; CDR3: CASSPAGGGTPYEQYF; DNA: TGTGCCAGCAGTCCCGCGGGGGGCGGGACCCCCTACGAGCAGTACTTC
D: NA; V: TRBV5-6; size: NA; J: TRBJ1-1; CDR3: CASSLQSLAEAFF; DNA: TGTGCCAGCAGCTTACAGTCCCTCGCTGAAGCTTTCTTT
D: TRBD1; V: TRBV2; size: NA; J: TRBJ2-5; CDR3: CASRPDRVPETQYF; DNA: TGTGCCAGCAGACCTGACAGGGTCCCAGAGACCCAGTACTTC
D: TRBD2; V: TRBV23-1; size: medium-sized; J: TRBJ2-7; CDR3: CASRGLAGDYEQYF; DNA: TGCGCCAGCAGAGGACTAGCGGGAGACTACGAGCAGTACTTC
D: NA; V: TRBV5-4; size: NA; J: TRBJ1-1; CDR3: CASSSVGVLGAFF; DNA: TGTGCCAGCAGCTCGGTGGGCGTTTTGGGAGCTTTCTTT
D: TRBD2; V: TRBV11-2; size: once; J: TRBJ2-7; CDR3: CASSTGTSSSYEQYF; DNA: TGTGCCAGCAGCACCGGGACTAGCAGCTCCTACGAGCAGTACTTC
D: TRBD2; V: TRBV3-1/TRBV3-2; size: NA; J: TRBJ2-3; CDR3: CASSPYFSGRGTDTQYF; DNA: TGTGCCAGCAGCCCGTATTTTAGCGGGAGGGGGACAGATACGCAGTATTTT
D: TRBD1; V: TRBV11-3; size: NA; J: TRBJ2-2; CDR3: CASSLGTGVNTGELFF; DNA: TGTGCCAGCAGCTTAGGGACAGGGGTTAACACCGGGGAGCTGTTTTTT
D: TRBD2; V: TRBV7-3; size: NA; J: TRBJ2-3; CDR3: CASSLLPTRDGGKYQYF; DNA: TGTGCCAGCAGCTTACTCCCGACCAGGGACGGGGGGAAGTATCAGTATTTT
D: NA; V: TRBV20-1; size: NA; J: TRBJ2-5; CDR3: CSASPAAKQETQYF; DNA: TGCAGTGCTAGTCCAGCGGCTAAACAAGAGACCCAGTACTTC
D: NA; V: TRBV14; size: NA; J: TRBJ2-7; CDR3: CASSPPREQYF; DNA: TGTGCCAGCAGCCCCCCTAGGGAGCAGTACTTC
D: NA; V: TRBV2; size: NA; J: TRBJ2-5; CDR3: CASSSQGGSGETQYF; DNA: TGTGCCAGCAGTTCACAAGGAGGGAGCGGCGAGACCCAGTACTTC
D: NA; V: TRBV11-2; size: NA; J: TRBJ1-3; CDR3: CASSPNQGNTIYF; DNA: TGTGCCAGCAGCCCAAATCAGGGAAACACCATATATTTT
D: NA; V: TRBV3-1/TRBV3-2; size: NA; J: TRBJ2-7; CDR3: CASSLAGGASVYEQYF; DNA: TGTGCCAGCAGCCTTGCTGGGGGCGCCTCGGTTTACGAGCAGTACTTC
D: NA; V: TRBV15; size: NA; J: TRBJ2-1; CDR3: CATSRDLGAQFNEQFF; DNA: TGTGCCACCAGCAGAGATCTGGGAGCCCAGTTCAATGAGCAGTTCTTC
D: NA; V: TRBV7-9; size: NA; J: TRBJ1-3; CDR3: CASSLDRDGNTIYF; DNA: TGTGCCAGCAGCTTAGACAGAGACGGAAACACCATATATTTT
D: NA; V: TRBV11-2; size: NA; J: TRBJ1-2; CDR3: CASSFSDLSGGYTF; DNA: TGTGCCAGCAGCTTTTCCGACCTATCCGGGGGCTACACCTTC
D: NA; V: TRBV10-3; size: many; J: TRBJ2-3; CDR3: CAISATASRTDTQYF; DNA: TGTGCCATCAGTGCGACAGCCTCTCGCACAGATACGCAGTATTTT
D: NA; V: TRBV7-2; size: NA; J: TRBJ1-3; CDR3: CASSPQWGAGNTIYF; DNA: TGTGCCAGCAGCCCCCAATGGGGGGCTGGAAACACCATATATTTT
D: NA; V: TRBV18; size: NA; J: TRBJ2-1; CDR3: CASSHGQNEQFF; DNA: TGTGCCAGCTCACATGGACAAAATGAGCAGTTCTTC
D: TRBD1; V: TRBV27; size: NA; J: TRBJ2-3; CDR3: CASSPTGWRGDTQYF; DNA: TGTGCCAGCAGTCCGACAGGGTGGAGAGGAGATACGCAGTATTTT
D: TRBD2; V: TRBV4-1; size: NA; J: TRBJ2-7; CDR3: CASSQGGSGYEQYF; DNA: TGCGCCAGCAGCCAGGGAGGGAGTGGCTACGAGCAGTACTTC
D: NA; V: TRBV10-2; size: NA; J: TRBJ2-7; CDR3: CASSRGAAREYEQYF; DNA: TGCGCCAGCAGCAGGGGCGCCGCGAGGGAGTACGAGCAGTACTTC
D: NA; V: TRBV3-1/TRBV3-2; size: NA; J: TRBJ2-5; CDR3: CASSQDWGDQETQYF; DNA: TGTGCCAGCAGCCAAGATTGGGGGGATCAAGAGACCCAGTACTTC
D: NA; V: TRBV2; size: NA; J: TRBJ2-7; CDR3: CASSEAANYEQYF; DNA: TGTGCCAGCAGTGAAGCTGCGAACTACGAGCAGTACTTC
D: NA; V: TRBV6-2/TRBV6-3; size: NA; J: TRBJ1-2; CDR3: CASSYSLEFYYGYTF; DNA: TGTGCCAGCAGTTACTCGTTAGAGTTCTACTATGGCTACACCTTC
D: NA; V: TRBV4-1; size: NA; J: TRBJ1-1; CDR3: CASSGIAGGNTEAFF; DNA: TGCGCCAGCAGCGGAATTGCGGGGGGGAACACTGAAGCTTTCTTT
D: NA; V: TRBV18; size: NA; J: TRBJ2-7; CDR3: CASSPGREAYEQYF; DNA: TGTGCCAGCTCACCGGGTAGAGAGGCCTACGAGCAGTACTTC
D: TRBD2; V: TRBV6-4; size: NA; J: TRBJ2-7; CDR3: CASSVSSGSHEQYF; DNA: TGTGCCAGCAGTGTGTCTAGCGGGAGCCACGAGCAGTACTTC